This T cell receptor beta chain was captured by sequencing in a study of shared clonotypes between healthy human individuals. Study conclusions and caveats: Despite large depth, sorted-subset datasets appeared incompletely sequenced.

Using immunoSEQ multiplex PCR, the repertoire was profiled, and TCRdb retains in-frame clones only, with some absent. This sample yields about 640,000 clones, of which roughly 70% are seen a single time; around 1.8% belongs to the top ten. Turning to this clone: Its antigen is not identified.

V shed 4 bases and J shed 8 bases, with 18 bases lying between them. This CDR3 has 15 residues. CD45RA+ naive and CD45RA-negative memory subsets were separated from CD4+ cells. V usage is TRBV23-1 and J usage is TRBJ2-4; D gene uncertain. TRBV23-1 qualifies as an ORF whose function is uncertain. Sequences were obtained from memory CD4+ T cells sorted from blood. Specified subset: CD45RA-negative fraction. The clonotype was recovered from a woman aged 30 to 39 in good health. The CDR3 loop is CASSRSPEGRYIQYF. Here the CDR3 DNA reads TGCGCCAGCAGTCGCTCTCCGGAAGGGCGGTACATTCAGTACTTC.